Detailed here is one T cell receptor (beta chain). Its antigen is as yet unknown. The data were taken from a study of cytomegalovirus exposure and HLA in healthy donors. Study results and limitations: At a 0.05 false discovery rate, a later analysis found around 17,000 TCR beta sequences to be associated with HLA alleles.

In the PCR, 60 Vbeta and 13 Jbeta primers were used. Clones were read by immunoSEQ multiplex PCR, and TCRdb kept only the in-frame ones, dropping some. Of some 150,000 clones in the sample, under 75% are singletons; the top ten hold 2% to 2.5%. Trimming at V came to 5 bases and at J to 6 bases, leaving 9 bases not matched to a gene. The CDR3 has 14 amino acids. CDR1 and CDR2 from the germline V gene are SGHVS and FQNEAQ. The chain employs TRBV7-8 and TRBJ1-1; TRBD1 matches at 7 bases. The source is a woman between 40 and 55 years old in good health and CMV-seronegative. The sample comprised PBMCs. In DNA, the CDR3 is TGTGCCAGCAGCCAGACAGGGCAGCGGGCTGAAGCTTTCTTT. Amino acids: CASSQTGQRAEAFF.